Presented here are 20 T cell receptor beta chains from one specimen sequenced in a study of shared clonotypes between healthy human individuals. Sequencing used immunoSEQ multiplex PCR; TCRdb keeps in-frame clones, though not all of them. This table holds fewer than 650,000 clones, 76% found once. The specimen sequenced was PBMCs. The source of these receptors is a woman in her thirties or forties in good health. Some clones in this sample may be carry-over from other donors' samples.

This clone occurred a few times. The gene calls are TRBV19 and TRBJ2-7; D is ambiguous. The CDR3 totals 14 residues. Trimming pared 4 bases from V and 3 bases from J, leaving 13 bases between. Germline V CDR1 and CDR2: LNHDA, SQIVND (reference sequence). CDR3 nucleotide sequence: TGTGCCAGTAGTACCCGGGCCAAACTCTACGAGCAGTACTTC. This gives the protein CASSTRAKLYEQYF.

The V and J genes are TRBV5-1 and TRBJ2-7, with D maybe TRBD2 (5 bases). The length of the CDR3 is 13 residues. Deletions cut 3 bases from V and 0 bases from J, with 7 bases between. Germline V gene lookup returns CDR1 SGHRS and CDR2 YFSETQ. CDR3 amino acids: CASSWAGSYEQYF. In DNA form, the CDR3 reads TGCGCCAGCAGCTGGGCGGGCTCCTACGAGCAGTACTTC.

The CDR3 region is CASSSGAGKTNTGELFF. The CDR3 DNA reads as TGTGCCAGCAGCTCAGGGGCAGGGAAAACGAACACCGGGGAGCTGTTTTTT. The chain recombines TRBV28 with TRBJ2-2; D possibly corresponds to TRBD1 (6 bases). V lost 6 bases to trimming and J lost 0 bases, with 17 bases between them. The CDR3 extends over 17 amino acids. The V gene's germline CDR1 is MDHEN and CDR2 SYDVKM.

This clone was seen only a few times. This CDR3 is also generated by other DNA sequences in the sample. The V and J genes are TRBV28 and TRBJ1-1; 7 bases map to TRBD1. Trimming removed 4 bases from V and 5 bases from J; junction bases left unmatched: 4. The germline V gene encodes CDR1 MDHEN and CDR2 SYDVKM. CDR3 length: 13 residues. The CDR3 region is CASSSQGWTEAFF. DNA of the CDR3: TGTGCCAGCAGTTCACAGGGGTGGACTGAAGCTTTCTTT.

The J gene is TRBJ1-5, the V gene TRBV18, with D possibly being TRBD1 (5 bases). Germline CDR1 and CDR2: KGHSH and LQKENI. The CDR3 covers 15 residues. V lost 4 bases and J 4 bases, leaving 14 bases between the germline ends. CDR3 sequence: CASSRTIAGNQPQHF. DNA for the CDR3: TGTGCCAGCTCACGGACAATCGCTGGGAATCAGCCCCAGCATTTT.

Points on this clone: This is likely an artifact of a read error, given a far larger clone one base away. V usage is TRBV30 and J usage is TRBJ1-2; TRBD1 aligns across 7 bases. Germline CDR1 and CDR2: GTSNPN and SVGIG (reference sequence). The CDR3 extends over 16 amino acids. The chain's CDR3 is CAWSVNPQGTHYGCTF. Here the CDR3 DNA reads TGTGCCTGGAGTGTCAACCCACAGGGGACTCACTATGGCTGCACCTTC.

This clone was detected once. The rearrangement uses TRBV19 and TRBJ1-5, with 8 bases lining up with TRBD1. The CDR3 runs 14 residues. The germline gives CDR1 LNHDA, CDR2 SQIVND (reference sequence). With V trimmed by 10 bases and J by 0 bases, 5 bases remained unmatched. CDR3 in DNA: TGTGCCACCGGGACAGGCCTTAGCAATCAGCCCCAGCATTTT. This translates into CATGTGLSNQPQHF.

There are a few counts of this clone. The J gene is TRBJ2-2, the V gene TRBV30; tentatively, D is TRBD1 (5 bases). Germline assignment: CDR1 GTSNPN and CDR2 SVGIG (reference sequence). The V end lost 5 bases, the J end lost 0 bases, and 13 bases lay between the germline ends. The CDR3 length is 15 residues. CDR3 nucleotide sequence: TGTGCCTGGCAGCAGGACACCGCGAACACCGGGGAGCTGTTTTTT. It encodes CAWQQDTANTGELFF.

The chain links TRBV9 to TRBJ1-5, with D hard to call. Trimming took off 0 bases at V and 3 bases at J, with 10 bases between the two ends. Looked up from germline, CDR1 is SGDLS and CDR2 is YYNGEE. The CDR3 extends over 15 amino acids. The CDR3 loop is CASSVGLSLNQPQHF. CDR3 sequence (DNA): TGTGCCAGCAGCGTAGGACTGTCCCTCAATCAGCCCCAGCATTTT.

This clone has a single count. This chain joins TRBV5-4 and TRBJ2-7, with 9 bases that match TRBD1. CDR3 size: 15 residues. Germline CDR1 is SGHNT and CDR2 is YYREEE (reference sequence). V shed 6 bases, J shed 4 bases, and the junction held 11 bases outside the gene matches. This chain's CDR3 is CASNTTGGRLYEQYF. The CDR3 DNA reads TGTGCCAGCAACACTACAGGGGGCCGACTGTACGAGCAGTACTTC. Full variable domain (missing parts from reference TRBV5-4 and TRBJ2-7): ETGVTQSPTHLIKTRGQQVTLRCSSQSGHNTVSWYQQALGQGPQFIFQYYREEENGRGNFPPRFSGLQFPNYSSELNVNALELDDSALYLCASNTTGGRLYEQYFGPGTRLTVT.

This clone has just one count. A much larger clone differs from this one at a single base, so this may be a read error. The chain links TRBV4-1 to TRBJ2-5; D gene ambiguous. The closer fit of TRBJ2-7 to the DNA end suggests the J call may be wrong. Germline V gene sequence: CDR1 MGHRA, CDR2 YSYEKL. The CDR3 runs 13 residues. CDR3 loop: CASGQLDNYEQYF. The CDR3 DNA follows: TGCGCCAGCGGCCAGCTTGACAACTACGAGCAGTACTTC.

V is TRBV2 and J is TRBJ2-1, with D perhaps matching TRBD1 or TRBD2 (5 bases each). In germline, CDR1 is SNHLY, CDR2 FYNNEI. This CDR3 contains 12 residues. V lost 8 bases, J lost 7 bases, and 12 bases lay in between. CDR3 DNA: TGTGCCAGCGGGGGTGAGGTTAATGAGCAGTTCTTC. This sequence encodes CASGGEVNEQFF. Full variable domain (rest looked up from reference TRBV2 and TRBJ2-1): EPEVTQTPSHQVTQMGQEVILRCVPISNHLYFYWYRQILGQKVEFLVSFYNNEISEKSEIFDDQFSVERPDGSNFTLKIRSTKLEDSAMYFCASGGEVNEQFFGPGTRLTVL.

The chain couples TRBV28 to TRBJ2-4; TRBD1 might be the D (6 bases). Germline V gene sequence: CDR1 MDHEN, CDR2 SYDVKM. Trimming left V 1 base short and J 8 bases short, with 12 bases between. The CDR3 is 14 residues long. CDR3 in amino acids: CASSLLGRGYIQYF. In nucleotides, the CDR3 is TGTGCCAGCAGTTTATTAGGCAGGGGTTACATTCAGTACTTC.

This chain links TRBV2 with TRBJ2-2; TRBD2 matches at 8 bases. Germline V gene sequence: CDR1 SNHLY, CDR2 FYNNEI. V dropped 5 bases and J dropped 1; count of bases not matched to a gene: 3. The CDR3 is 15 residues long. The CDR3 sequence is CASSKLAVNTGELFF. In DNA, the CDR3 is TGTGCCAGCAGTAAACTAGCGGTGAACACCGGGGAGCTGTTTTTT.

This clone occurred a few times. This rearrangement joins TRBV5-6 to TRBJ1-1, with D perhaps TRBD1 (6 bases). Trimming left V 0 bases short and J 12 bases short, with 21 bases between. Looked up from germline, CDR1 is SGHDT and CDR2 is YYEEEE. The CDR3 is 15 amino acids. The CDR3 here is CASSLGRGFLQGTFF. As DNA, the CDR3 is TGTGCCAGCAGCTTGGGGCGGGGTTTCCTGCAGGGGACTTTCTTT.

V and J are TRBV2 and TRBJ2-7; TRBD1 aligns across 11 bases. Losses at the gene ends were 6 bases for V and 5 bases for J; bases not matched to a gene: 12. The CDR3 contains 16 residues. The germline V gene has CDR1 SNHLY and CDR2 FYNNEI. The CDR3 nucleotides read TGTGCCAGCAGCGGGACAGGGGGGCGGGGGCCTAACGAGCAGTACTTC. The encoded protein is CASSGTGGRGPNEQYF.

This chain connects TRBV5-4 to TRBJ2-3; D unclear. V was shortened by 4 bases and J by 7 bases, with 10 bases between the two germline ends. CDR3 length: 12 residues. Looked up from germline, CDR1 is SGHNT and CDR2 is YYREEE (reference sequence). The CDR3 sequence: CASSGDAYTQYF. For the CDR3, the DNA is TGTGCCAGCAGCGGCGATGCATATACGCAGTATTTT.

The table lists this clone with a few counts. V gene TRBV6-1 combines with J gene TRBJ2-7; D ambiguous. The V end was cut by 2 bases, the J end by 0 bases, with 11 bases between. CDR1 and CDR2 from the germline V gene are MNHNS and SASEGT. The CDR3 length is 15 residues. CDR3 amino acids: CASSEIVSRSYEQYF. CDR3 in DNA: TGTGCCAGCAGTGAAATAGTGAGCCGCTCCTACGAGCAGTACTTC.

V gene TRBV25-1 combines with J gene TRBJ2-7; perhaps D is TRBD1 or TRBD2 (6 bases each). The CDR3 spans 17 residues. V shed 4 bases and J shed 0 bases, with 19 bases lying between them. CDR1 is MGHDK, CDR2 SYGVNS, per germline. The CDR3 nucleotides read TGTGCCAGCAGTGTACAGGGAATTGGCGGGACCTCCTACGAGCAGTACTTC. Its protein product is CASSVQGIGGTSYEQYF.

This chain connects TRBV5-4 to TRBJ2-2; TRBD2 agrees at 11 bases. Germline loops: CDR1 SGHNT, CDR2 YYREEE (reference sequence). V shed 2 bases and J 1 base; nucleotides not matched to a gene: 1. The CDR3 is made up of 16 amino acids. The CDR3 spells CASSFGTSGNTGELFF. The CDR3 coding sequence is TGTGCCAGCAGCTTCGGGACTAGCGGGAACACCGGGGAGCTGTTTTTT.